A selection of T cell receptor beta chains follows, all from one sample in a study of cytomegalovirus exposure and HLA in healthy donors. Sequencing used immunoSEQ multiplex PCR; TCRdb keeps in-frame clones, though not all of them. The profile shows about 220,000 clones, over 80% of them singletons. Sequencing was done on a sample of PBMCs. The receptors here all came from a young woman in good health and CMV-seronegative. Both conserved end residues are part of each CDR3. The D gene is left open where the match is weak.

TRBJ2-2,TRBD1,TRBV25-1,CASSITGDTGELFF
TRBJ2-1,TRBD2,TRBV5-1,CASSFLAGGTDNEQFF
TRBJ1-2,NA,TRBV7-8,CASSLKAGSPYGYTF
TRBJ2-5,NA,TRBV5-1,CASSRGGAETQYF
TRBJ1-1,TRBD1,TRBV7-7,CASSRLTQGGNTEAFF
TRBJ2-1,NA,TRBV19,CASGQNPYNEQFF
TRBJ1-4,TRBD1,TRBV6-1,CASRQGVATNEKLFF
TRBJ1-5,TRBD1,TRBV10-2,CASSRTGGQPQHF
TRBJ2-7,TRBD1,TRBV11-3,CASSLDRGPYEQYF
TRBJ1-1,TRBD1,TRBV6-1,CASSQRQGDTEAFF
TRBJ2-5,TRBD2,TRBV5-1,CASSLDPGGETQYF
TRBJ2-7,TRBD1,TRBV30,CARGTGRYEQYF
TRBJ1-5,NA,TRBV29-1,CSVQTGGRQPQHF
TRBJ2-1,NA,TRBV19,CASSMAPGGSSYNEQFF
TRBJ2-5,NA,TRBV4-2,CASSQEGGSAVQETQYF
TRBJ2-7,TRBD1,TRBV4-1,CASSRRTGGYEQYF
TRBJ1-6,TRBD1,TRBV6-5,CASSPQGESPLHF
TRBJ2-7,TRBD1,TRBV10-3,CAISESRTGGDYEQYF
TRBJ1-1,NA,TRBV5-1,CASSLRSVNTEAFF
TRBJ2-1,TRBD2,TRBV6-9,CASRVAGGRAYYSGGWEFNEQFF
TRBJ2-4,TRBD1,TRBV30,CAWSVQGQNIQYF
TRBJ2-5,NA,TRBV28,CASSDPAGQETQYF
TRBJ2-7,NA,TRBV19,CASSEVGGPYEQYF
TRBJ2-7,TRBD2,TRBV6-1,CASRLADSYEQYF
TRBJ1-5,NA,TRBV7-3,CASSPDSSNQPQHF
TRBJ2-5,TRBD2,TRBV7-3,CASSPTSGFRETQYF
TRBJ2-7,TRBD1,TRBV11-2,CASSFYGAGGPGVEQYF
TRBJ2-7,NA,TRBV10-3,CAITIIRTGGRYEQYF
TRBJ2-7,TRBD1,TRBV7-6,CASSLGDRGIGSYEQYF
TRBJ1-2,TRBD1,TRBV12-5,CASRTRGSPNYGYTF
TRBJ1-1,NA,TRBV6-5,CASSSDTSGTNTEAFF
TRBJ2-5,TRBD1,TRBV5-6,CASSLEGQAEETQYF
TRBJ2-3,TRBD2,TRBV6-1,CASSEVEAGGGTDTQYF
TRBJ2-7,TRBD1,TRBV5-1,CASSRQGTYEQYF
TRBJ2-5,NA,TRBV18,CASSPLAYQETQYF
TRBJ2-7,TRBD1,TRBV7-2,CASSRGQGPYEQYF
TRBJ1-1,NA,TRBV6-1,CASSEQRNTEAFF
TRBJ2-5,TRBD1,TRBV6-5,CASSYPRDRVRETQYF
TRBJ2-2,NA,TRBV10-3,CAISAAPGTGELFF
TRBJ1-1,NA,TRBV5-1,CASSLGGGRTEAFF
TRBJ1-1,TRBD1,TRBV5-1,CASSRGDREGEAFF
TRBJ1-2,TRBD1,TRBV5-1,CASSQRSAQGDNGYTF
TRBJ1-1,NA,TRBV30,CAWRYQQASISMGTEAFF
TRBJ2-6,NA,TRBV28,CASREGLSSGANVLTF
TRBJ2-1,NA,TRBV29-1,CSVEHGRSDEQFF
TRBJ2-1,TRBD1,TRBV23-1,CASTGQGAYNEQFF
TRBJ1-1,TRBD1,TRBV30,CAGNRGMNTEAFF
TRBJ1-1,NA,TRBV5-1,CASSLARDTEAFF
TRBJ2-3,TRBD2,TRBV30,CAWSRTSGKTDTQYF
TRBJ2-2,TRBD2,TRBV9,CASTSGGAVAGELFF
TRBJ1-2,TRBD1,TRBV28,CASSLRGTYGYTF
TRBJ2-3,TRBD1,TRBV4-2,CASSQSNRGRGTDTQYF
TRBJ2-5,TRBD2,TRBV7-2,CASSFDDRLAGGKTQYF
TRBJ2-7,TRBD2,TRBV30,CAWSAATGGFAYEQYF